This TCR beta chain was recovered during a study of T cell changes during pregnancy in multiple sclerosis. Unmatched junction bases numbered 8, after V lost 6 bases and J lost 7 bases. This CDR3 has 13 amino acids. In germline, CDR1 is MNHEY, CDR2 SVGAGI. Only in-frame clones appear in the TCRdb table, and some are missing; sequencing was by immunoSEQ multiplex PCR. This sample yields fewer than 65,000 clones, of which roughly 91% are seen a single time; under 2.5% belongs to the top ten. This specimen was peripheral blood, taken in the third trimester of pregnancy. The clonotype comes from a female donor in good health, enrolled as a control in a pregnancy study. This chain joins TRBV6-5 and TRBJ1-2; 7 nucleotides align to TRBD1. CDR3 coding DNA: TGTGCCAGCAGCCCTGACAGGGCTGCTGGCTACACCTTC. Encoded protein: CASSPDRAAGYTF.